Sequencing of this T cell receptor (beta chain) was carried out in a study of cytomegalovirus exposure and HLA in healthy donors. Study results and limitations: According to the study, 160 or so TCR beta chains were cytomegalovirus-associated. In the analysis, some V segments, TRBV6-2 and TRBV6-3 included, were excluded as indistinguishable. Presence/absence analyses rested on an assumption that sequencing depth was roughly uniform across donors. For cytomegalovirus status, the classifier reportedly gave diagnoses with high specificity and sensitivity.

In germline, CDR1 is LNHDA, CDR2 SQIVND (reference sequence). The CDR3 runs to 15 residues. V was trimmed by 10 bases and J by 2 bases, leaving 18 bases between them. The PCR used 60 Vbeta and 13 Jbeta primers. Only in-frame clones appear in the TCRdb table, and some are missing; sequencing was by immunoSEQ multiplex PCR. The sample includes almost 200,000 clones, about 85% of them seen just once. On this clone: Antigen unknown.

The V gene is TRBV19, the J gene TRBJ1-5; possibly TRBD1 for D (6 bases). The sequenced material came from PBMCs. The origin of this receptor is a male donor in good health and CMV-seropositive. The CDR3 protein is CATSSIKGGNQPQHF. DNA of the CDR3: TGTGCCACCAGTAGTATTAAGGGGGGCAATCAGCCCCAGCATTTT.